Listed here are 19 T cell receptor beta chains from one sample, sequenced in a study of T cell responses to AZD1222 COVID-19 vaccine. Clones were read by immunoSEQ multiplex PCR, and TCRdb kept only the in-frame ones, dropping some. Of about 120,000 clones listed, almost 95% are singletons. The sample in question was peripheral blood, obtained 28 days after the second AZD1222 dose. These receptors were collected from an adult who received the AZD1222 COVID-19 vaccine.

The rearrangement uses TRBV5-1 and TRBJ2-2; D is perhaps TRBD1 or TRBD2 (6 bases each). CDR1 and CDR2 from the germline V gene are SGHRS and YFSETQ. The CDR3 is 15 residues long. Trimming shortened V by 0 bases and J by 6 bases, and 12 bases separated the two germline ends. CDR3 in amino acids: CASSLDPGAAGELFF. In DNA, the CDR3 is TGCGCCAGCAGCTTGGATCCGGGGGCAGCCGGGGAGCTGTTTTTT.

The gene calls are TRBV20-1 and TRBJ2-1; 13 nucleotides align to TRBD2. Germline V gene data show CDR1 as DFQATT and CDR2 as SNEGSKA (reference sequence). This CDR3 spans 15 amino acids. Unmatched junction bases numbered 6, after V lost 3 bases and J lost 7 bases. The CDR3 DNA reads TGCAGTGCTAGTTCCGAGACTAGCGGGAGGAATGAGCAGTTCTTC. Its protein is CSASSETSGRNEQFF.

The chain couples TRBV6-6 to TRBJ1-5; perhaps TRBD1 as D (5 bases). Germline lookup yields CDR1 MNHNY and CDR2 SVGAGI (reference sequence). V lost 2 bases, J lost 1 base, and 9 bases lay in between. CDR3 size: 15 residues. In nucleotides, the CDR3 is TGTGCCAGCAGTTACCTGGGGGGGAGCAATCAGCCCCAGCATTTT. Amino acids: CASSYLGGSNQPQHF.

The chain has TRBV3-1 (or the pseudogene TRBV3-2) and TRBJ2-7; 13 bases are shared with TRBD2. Germline V gives CDR1 LGHDT, CDR2 YNNKEL (reference sequence). Unmatched junction bases numbered 7, after V lost 3 bases and J lost 2 bases. This CDR3 contains 17 residues. The CDR3 reads CASSHRHGTSGTYEQYF. The CDR3 DNA reads as TGTGCCAGCAGCCATAGACACGGGACTAGCGGGACCTACGAGCAGTACTTC.

V gene TRBV2 combines with J gene TRBJ1-6; a possible D gene is TRBD1 (5 bases). Looked up from germline, CDR1 is SNHLY and CDR2 is FYNNEI. V lost 4 bases and J 6 bases, leaving 13 bases between the germline ends. The CDR3 is 15 amino acids. As DNA, the CDR3 is TGTGCCAGCAGTGTATACGGGGCGGGTAATTCACCCCTCCACTTT. This encodes CASSVYGAGNSPLHF.

The chain joins TRBV2 to TRBJ1-5; maybe TRBD1 (5 bases). Trimming stripped 8 bases from V and 2 bases from J, with 13 bases between. The CDR3 contains 14 residues. CDR1 is SNHLY, CDR2 FYNNEI, per germline. This CDR3 reads CASGLGVGNQPQHF. CDR3 DNA sequence: TGTGCCAGCGGATTGGGGGTTGGCAATCAGCCCCAGCATTTT.

The chain employs TRBV6-5 and TRBJ2-6; D gene unclear. V was clipped by 8 bases and J by 0 bases, with 5 bases between them. There are 13 residues in the CDR3. The germline V gene has CDR1 MNHEY and CDR2 SVGAGI. This CDR3 reads CASGDSGANVLTF. The DNA for the CDR3 is TGTGCCAGCGGAGACTCTGGGGCCAACGTCCTGACTTTC.

The gene calls are TRBV10-2 and TRBJ2-7; 8 nucleotides align to TRBD1. This CDR3 contains 14 residues. V shed 6 bases and J 5 bases; nucleotides not matched to a gene: 9. Germline values: CDR1 WSHSY, CDR2 SAAADI. The CDR3 reads CASRGGTGPHEQYF. Written as DNA, the CDR3 is TGCGCCAGCAGGGGCGGGACAGGACCCCACGAGCAGTACTTC.

V is TRBV2 and J is TRBJ2-2; 10 nucleotides match TRBD1. Germline CDR1 is SNHLY and CDR2 is FYNNEI. Losses at the gene ends were 6 bases for V and 5 bases for J; bases not matched to a gene: 6. The CDR3 sequence is 15 residues long. CDR3 sequence: CASSWDRGLTGELFF. CDR3 sequence (DNA): TGTGCCAGCAGCTGGGACAGGGGCCTTACCGGGGAGCTGTTTTTT.

The chain couples TRBV6-5 to TRBJ2-4; D perhaps matches TRBD1 (6 bases). With 4 bases removed from V and 8 bases from J, the gap between germline ends came to 21 bases. The CDR3 contains 16 residues. CDR1 MNHEY and CDR2 SVGAGI come from the germline V gene. Here the CDR3 reads CASSFMGARGSDIQYF. The CDR3 DNA sequence: TGTGCCAGCAGTTTCATGGGGGCGAGGGGTAGCGACATTCAGTACTTC.

The chain links TRBV19 to TRBJ2-7, with D hard to call. Trimming cost V 6 bases and J 3 bases, with 12 bases left between them. Per germline, CDR1 LNHDA and CDR2 SQIVND (reference sequence). The CDR3 has 13 amino acids. CDR3 bases: TGTGCCAGTAGCCCTACGGGTTTCTACGAGCAGTACTTC. Amino acids: CASSPTGFYEQYF. Variable domain in full (rest from reference TRBV19 and TRBJ2-7): DGGITQSPKYLFRKEGQNVTLSCEQNLNHDAMYWYRQDPGQGLRLIYYSQIVNDFQKGDIAEGYSVSREKKESFPLTVTSAQKNPTAFYLCASSPTGFYEQYFGPGTRLTVT.

The chain links TRBV28 to TRBJ2-1; D possibly corresponds to TRBD1 (5 bases). V was clipped by 3 bases and J by 3 bases, with 12 bases between them. The V gene's germline CDR1 is MDHEN and CDR2 SYDVKM. This CDR3 comprises 15 residues. The CDR3 DNA follows: TGTGCCAGCAGTTTTTTACAGGCCTTCTACAATGAGCAGTTCTTC. Amino acid sequence: CASSFLQAFYNEQFF.

The chain is built from TRBV28 and TRBJ1-1, with D maybe TRBD1 (5 bases). The CDR3 length is 13 residues. V was cut by 6 bases and J by 1 base, with 9 bases left in between. Germline V gives CDR1 MDHEN, CDR2 SYDVKM. The CDR3 DNA reads TGTGCCAGCAGGCTACAGGAGAACACTGAAGCTTTCTTT. Amino acids: CASRLQENTEAFF.

The chain is built from TRBV7-9 and TRBJ2-5; no definite D call. Trimming removed 1 base at V and 4 bases at J, with 10 bases between. Germline V gives CDR1 SEHNR, CDR2 FQNEAQ (reference sequence). The length of the CDR3 is 14 residues. As DNA, the CDR3 is TGTGCCAGCAGCTTAGAGGTAGCATCAGAGACCCAGTACTTC. Amino acid sequence: CASSLEVASETQYF.

The chain combines TRBV28 with TRBJ2-1; 11 bases are shared with TRBD2. The CDR3 spans 17 residues. The germline CDR1 and CDR2 sequences are MDHEN and SYDVKM. V shed 6 bases and J 3 bases; nucleotides not matched to a gene: 10. This CDR3 is CASSQLQGTSGYNEQFF. The CDR3 region has the DNA TGTGCCAGCAGCCAACTACAAGGGACTAGCGGCTACAATGAGCAGTTCTTC.

The chain links TRBV27 to TRBJ1-1; D is unresolved. The length of the CDR3 is 15 residues. Germline CDR1 and CDR2: MNHEY and SMNVEV (reference sequence). The V gene lost 7 bases and the J gene lost 3 bases, with 18 bases spanning the gap. CDR3 bases: TGTGCCAGCAAAGGCTCGTGGAGGGCCGACACTGAAGCTTTCTTT. Translating it yields CASKGSWRADTEAFF.

This chain uses TRBV29-1 with TRBJ2-5; D gene unclear. Trimming removed 7 bases from V and 5 bases from J, with 17 bases in between. This CDR3 contains 13 residues. Germline assignment: CDR1 SQVTM and CDR2 ANQGSEA. CDR3 in amino acids: CSADLKGLETQYF. The CDR3, as DNA: TGCAGCGCAGACCTAAAAGGGCTCGAGACCCAGTACTTC.

The CDR3 bases are TGTGCCAGCAGCTTCGACTCCGGGACTAGCGAATACAATGAGCAGTTCTTC. It translates to CASSFDSGTSEYNEQFF. This chain uses TRBV7-8 with TRBJ2-1; TRBD2 matches at 10 bases. CDR1 is SGHVS, CDR2 FQNEAQ, per germline. The junction had 9 bases not matched to a gene; V was cut back by 3 bases and J by 4 bases. This CDR3 region has 17 residues.

V gene TRBV4-1 combines with J gene TRBJ1-5; D unresolved. The CDR3 extends over 15 amino acids. Looked up from germline, CDR1 is MGHRA and CDR2 is YSYEKL. V lost 1 base to trimming and J lost 2 bases, with 9 bases between them. Here the CDR3 DNA reads TGCGCCAGCAGCCAAGGGGTTTTGGGCAATCAGCCCCAGCATTTT. It encodes CASSQGVLGNQPQHF.